Listed below are T cell receptor beta chains from one sample, sequenced in a study of cytomegalovirus exposure and HLA in healthy donors. Assay used: immunoSEQ multiplex PCR; TCRdb lists only in-frame clones, some missing. The table includes under 110,000 clones, roughly 82% detected once. Sequenced sample: PBMCs. The source of these receptors is a woman aged 45-65 years in good health and CMV-seropositive. CDR3s include the opening cysteine and the closing phenylalanine or tryptophan. A D gene is named only where the DNA matches it firmly. Only some rows state a clone size, as once, few, many or a class for expanded clones.

d_call	j_call	v_call	clone_size	cdr3_aa	cdr3_nt
TRBD2	TRBJ2-1	TRBV28	-	CASSLWLAGAYNEQFF	TGTGCCAGCAGTTTATGGCTAGCGGGGGCCTACAATGAGCAGTTCTTC
TRBD2	TRBJ2-3	TRBV5-1	-	CASSRGLAGTTDTQYF	TGCGCCAGCAGCAGGGGACTAGCGGGGACCACAGATACGCAGTATTTT
TRBD1	TRBJ1-3	TRBV7-3	-	CASTSGTGQLRHGNTIYF	TGTGCCAGCACCTCCGGGACAGGTCAACTACGACATGGAAACACCATATATTTT
-	TRBJ1-2	TRBV7-6	-	CASSLSGDPRREHGYTF	TGTGCCAGCAGCTTATCTGGAGACCCCCGACGAGAGCATGGCTACACCTTC
-	TRBJ2-2	TRBV7-2	few	CASSLDWSVPGELFF	TGTGCCAGCAGCTTAGATTGGTCAGTGCCCGGGGAGCTGTTTTTT
-	TRBJ2-7	TRBV9	once	CASSVDLEGEQYF	TGTGCCAGCAGCGTAGACTTGGAGGGAGAGCAGTACTTC
-	TRBJ1-5	TRBV5-6	-	CASSLGSGAAGNQPQHF	TGTGCCAGCAGCTTGGGAAGCGGGGCGGCGGGTAACCAGCCCCAGCATTTT
TRBD2	TRBJ2-3	TRBV6-1	-	CASSATSGGHTDTQYF	TGTGCCAGCAGTGCCACTAGCGGGGGGCACACAGATACGCAGTATTTT
-	TRBJ1-4	TRBV6-6	-	CASSQATTNEKLFF	TGTGCCAGCTCACAGGCGACAACTAATGAAAAACTGTTTTTT
-	TRBJ2-1	TRBV18	once	CASSSDGGVNNEQFF	TGTGCCAGCTCATCCGACGGGGGTGTCAACAATGAGCAGTTCTTC
TRBD1	TRBJ2-7	TRBV5-1	-	CASSLDRGMYEQYF	TGCGCCAGCAGCTTGGACAGGGGAATGTACGAGCAGTACTTC
-	TRBJ1-4	TRBV13	-	CASSFFTGGEKLFF	TGTGCCAGCAGCTTCTTTACGGGTGGGGAAAAACTGTTTTTT
-	TRBJ1-3	TRBV5-1	-	CASSFSAGADGNTIYF	TGCGCCAGCAGCTTCTCCGCGGGGGCGGACGGAAACACCATATATTTT
-	TRBJ1-1	TRBV29-1	-	CSVEGAAEAFF	TGCAGCGTTGAAGGGGCAGCCGAAGCTTTCTTT
TRBD1	TRBJ2-7	TRBV27	-	CASSLAGQASYEQYF	TGTGCCAGCAGTTTAGCGGGACAGGCCTCCTACGAGCAGTACTTC
-	TRBJ1-2	TRBV5-4	-	CASSADRNYGYTF	TGTGCCAGCAGCGCTGACAGAAACTATGGCTACACCTTC
-	TRBJ2-5	TRBV2	-	CASSPRRGVETQYF	TGTGCCAGCAGCCCCAGGCGGGGTGTGGAGACCCAGTACTTC
-	TRBJ1-1	TRBV7-9	-	CASSIGPLWNTEAFF	TGTGCCAGCAGCATAGGGCCCTTATGGAACACTGAAGCTTTCTTT
-	TRBJ1-1	TRBV18	few	CASSPLVLTEAFF	TGTGCCAGCTCACCACTCGTTTTGACTGAAGCTTTCTTT
-	TRBJ1-1	TRBV19	few	CASSHRDLYTEAFF	TGTGCCAGTAGTCACAGGGATTTGTACACTGAAGCTTTCTTT
TRBD1	TRBJ1-2	TRBV18	-	CASSPDRQGAYGYTF	TGTGCCAGCTCACCGGACCGGCAGGGGGCCTATGGCTACACCTTC
TRBD2	TRBJ2-1	TRBV7-2	many	CASSLLSTSGGHLNEQFF	TGTGCCAGCAGCCTCCTAAGTACTAGCGGGGGCCACCTTAATGAGCAGTTCTTC
-	TRBJ2-7	TRBV5-5	once	CASSPPGWEEEQYF	TGTGCCAGCAGCCCGCCCGGATGGGAGGAAGAGCAGTACTTC
TRBD1	TRBJ2-1	TRBV11-2	-	CASSSGTAPYNEQFF	TGTGCCAGCAGCTCGGGGACAGCTCCGTACAATGAGCAGTTCTTC
TRBD1	TRBJ1-4	TRBV5-1	-	CASRRTGGADEKLFF	TGCGCCAGCAGGAGGACAGGGGGCGCGGATGAAAAACTGTTTTTT
TRBD2	TRBJ2-7	TRBV7-2	few	CASSLVRGGSYEQYF	TGTGCCAGCAGCTTAGTGCGGGGGGGTAGCTACGAGCAGTACTTC
TRBD1	TRBJ2-5	TRBV10-3	few	CAISASGTEETQYF	TGTGCCATCAGTGCATCCGGGACAGAAGAGACCCAGTACTTC
-	TRBJ1-4	TRBV27	-	CASSPLDWREEEKLFF	TGTGCCAGCAGTCCCCTCGATTGGCGGGAAGAGGAAAAACTGTTTTTT
-	TRBJ2-7	TRBV18	-	CASSPQAGEQYF	TGTGCCAGCTCACCACAGGCGGGCGAGCAGTACTTC
TRBD1	TRBJ1-2	TRBV15	-	CATSLRTGAAGYTF	TGTGCCACCAGCCTTCGGACAGGGGCGGCTGGCTACACCTTC
-	TRBJ1-1	TRBV10-3	-	CAISESSVPGAEAFF	TGTGCCATCAGTGAGTCGAGTGTCCCAGGCGCTGAAGCTTTCTTT